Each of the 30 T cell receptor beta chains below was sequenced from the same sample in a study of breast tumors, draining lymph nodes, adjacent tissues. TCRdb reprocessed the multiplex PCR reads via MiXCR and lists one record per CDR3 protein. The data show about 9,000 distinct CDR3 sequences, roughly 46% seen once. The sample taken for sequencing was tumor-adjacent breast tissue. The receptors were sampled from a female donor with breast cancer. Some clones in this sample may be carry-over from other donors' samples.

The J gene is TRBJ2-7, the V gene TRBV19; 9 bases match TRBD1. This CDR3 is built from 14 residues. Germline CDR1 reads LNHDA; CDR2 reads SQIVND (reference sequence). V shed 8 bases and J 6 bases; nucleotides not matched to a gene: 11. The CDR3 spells CASRTGTGSAEQYF. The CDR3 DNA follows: TGTGCCAGTCGTACCGGGACAGGGTCGGCCGAGCAGTACTTC. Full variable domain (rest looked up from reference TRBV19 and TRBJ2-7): DGGITQSPKYLFRKEGQNVTLSCEQNLNHDAMYWYRQDPGQGLRLIYYSQIVNDFQKGDIAEGYSVSREKKESFPLTVTSAQKNPTAFYLCASRTGTGSAEQYFGPGTRLTVT.

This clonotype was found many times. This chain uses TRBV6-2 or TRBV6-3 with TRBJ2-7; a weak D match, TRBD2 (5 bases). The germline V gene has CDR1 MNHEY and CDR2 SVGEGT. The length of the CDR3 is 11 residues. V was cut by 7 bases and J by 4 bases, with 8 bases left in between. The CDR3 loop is CASTSGYEQYF. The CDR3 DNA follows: TGTGCCAGCACCAGCGGTTACGAGCAGTACTTC.

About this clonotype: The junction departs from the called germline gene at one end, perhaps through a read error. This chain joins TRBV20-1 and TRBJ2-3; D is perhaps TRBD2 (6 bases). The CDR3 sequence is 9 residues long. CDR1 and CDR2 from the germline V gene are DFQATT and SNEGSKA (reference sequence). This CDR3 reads CSASRGTLF. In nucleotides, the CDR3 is TGCAGTGCTTCGCGCGGGACTCTTTTT.

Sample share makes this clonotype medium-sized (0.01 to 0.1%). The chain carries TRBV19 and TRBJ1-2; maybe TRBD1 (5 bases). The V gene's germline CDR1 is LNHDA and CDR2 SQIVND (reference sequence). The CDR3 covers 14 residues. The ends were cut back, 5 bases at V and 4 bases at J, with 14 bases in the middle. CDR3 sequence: CASSVGGQGYGYTF. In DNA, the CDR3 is TGTGCCAGTAGTGTTGGCGGGCAGGGCTATGGCTACACCTTC.

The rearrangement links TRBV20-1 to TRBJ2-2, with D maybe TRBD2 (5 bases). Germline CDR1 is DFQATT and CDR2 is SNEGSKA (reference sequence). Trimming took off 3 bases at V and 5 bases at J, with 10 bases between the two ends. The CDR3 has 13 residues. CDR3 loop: CSASFSETGELFF. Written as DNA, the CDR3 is TGCAGTGCTAGTTTTAGCGAAACCGGGGAGCTGTTTTTT.

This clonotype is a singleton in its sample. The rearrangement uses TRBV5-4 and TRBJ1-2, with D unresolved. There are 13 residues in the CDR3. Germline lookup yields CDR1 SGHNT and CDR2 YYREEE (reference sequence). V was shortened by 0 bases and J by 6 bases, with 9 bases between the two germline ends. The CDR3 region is CASSLGAVDGYTF. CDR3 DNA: TGTGCCAGCAGCTTGGGGGCAGTGGATGGCTACACCTTC.

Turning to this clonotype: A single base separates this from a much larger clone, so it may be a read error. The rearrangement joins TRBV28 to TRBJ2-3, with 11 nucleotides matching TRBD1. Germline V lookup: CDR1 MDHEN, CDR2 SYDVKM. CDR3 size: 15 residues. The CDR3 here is CASSLVGQGVNTQCF. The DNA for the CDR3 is TGTGCCAGCAGCCTAGTGGGACAGGGGGTGAATACGCAGTGTTTT. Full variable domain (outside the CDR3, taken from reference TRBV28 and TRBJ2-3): DVKVTQSSRYLVKRTGEKVFLECVQDMDHENMFWYRQDPGLGLRLIYFSYDVKMKEKGDIPEGYSVSREKKERFSLILESASTNQTSMYLCASSLVGQGVNTQCFGPGTRLTVL.

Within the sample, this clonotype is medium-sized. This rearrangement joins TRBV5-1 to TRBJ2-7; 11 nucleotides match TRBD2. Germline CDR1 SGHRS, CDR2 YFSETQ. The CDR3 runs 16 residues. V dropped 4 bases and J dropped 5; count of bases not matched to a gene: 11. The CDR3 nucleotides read TGCGCCAGCAGCCCCGGGACTAGCGGCCCCGTTGACGAGCAGTACTTC. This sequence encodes CASSPGTSGPVDEQYF.

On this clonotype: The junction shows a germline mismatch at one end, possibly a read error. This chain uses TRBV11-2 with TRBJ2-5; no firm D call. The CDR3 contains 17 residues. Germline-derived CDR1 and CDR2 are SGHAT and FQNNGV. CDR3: CAGSSDLTRTYQETQYF. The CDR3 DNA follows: TGTGCCGGCAGCTCCGACCTGACTCGAACGTACCAAGAGACCCAGTACTTC.

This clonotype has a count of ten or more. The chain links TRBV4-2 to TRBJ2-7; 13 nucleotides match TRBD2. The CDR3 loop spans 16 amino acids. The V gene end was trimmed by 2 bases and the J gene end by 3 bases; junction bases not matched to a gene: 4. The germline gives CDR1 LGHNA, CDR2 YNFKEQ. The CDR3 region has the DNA TGTGCCAGCAGCCAATCACTAGCGGGAGGGGTCTACGAGCAGTACTTC. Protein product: CASSQSLAGGVYEQYF.

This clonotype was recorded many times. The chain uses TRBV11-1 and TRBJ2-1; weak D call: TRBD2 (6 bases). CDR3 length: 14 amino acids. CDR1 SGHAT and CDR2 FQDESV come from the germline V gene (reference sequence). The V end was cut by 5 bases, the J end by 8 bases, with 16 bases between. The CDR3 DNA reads TGTGCCAGCAGCCTAGGCGGGGTCTTTGATGAGCAGTTCTTC. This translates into CASSLGGVFDEQFF.

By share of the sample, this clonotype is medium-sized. CDR3 nucleotide sequence: TGTGCCAGCAGCGATGACACGGGTGGGACTCGCTACGAGCAGTACTTC. It yields the protein CASSDDTGGTRYEQYF. The genes are TRBV7-9 and TRBJ2-7; D possibly corresponds to TRBD2 (6 bases). Germline CDR1 SEHNR, CDR2 FQNEAQ (reference sequence). The CDR3 has 16 residues. V dropped 5 bases and J dropped 3 bases, with 20 bases sitting between them.

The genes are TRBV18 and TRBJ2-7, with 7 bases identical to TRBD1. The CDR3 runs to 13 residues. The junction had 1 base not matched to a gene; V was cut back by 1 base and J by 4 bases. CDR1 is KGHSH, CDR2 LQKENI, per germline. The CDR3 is CASSPHRGYEQYF. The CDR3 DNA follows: TGTGCCAGCTCACCACACAGGGGTTACGAGCAGTACTTC.

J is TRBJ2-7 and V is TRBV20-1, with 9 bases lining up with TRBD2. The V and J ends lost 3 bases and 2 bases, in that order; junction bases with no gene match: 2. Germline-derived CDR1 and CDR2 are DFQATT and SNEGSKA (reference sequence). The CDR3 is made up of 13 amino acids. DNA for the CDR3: TGCAGTGCTAGGGGCGGGAGGGCCTACGAGCAGTACTTC. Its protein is CSARGGRAYEQYF.

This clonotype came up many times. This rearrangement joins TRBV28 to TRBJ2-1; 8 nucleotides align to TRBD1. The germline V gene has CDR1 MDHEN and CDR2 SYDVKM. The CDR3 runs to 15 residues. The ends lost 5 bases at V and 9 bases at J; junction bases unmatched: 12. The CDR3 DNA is TGTGCCAGCAGTCAAACCTTCGGACAGGGAGGTGAGCAGTTCTTC. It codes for CASSQTFGQGGEQFF.

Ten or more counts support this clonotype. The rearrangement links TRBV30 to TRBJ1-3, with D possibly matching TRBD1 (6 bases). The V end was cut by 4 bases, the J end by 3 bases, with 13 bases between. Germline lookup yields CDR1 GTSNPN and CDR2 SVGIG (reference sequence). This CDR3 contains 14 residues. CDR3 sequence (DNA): TGTGCCTGGAATTCAGGGGATTTTGGAAACACCATATATTTT. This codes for CAWNSGDFGNTIYF.

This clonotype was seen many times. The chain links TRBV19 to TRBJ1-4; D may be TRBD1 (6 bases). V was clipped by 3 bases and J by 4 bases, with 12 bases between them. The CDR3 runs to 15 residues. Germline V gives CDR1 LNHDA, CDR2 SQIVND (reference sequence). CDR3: CASSITGQYNEKLFF. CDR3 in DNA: TGTGCCAGTAGTATTACCGGACAGTATAATGAAAAACTGTTTTTT.

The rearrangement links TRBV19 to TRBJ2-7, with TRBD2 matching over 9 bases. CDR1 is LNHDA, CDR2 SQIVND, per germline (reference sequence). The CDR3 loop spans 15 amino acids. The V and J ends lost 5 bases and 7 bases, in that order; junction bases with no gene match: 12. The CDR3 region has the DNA TGTGCCAGTAGTGGCGGCGGGGGGGCCTTTCTGGAGCAGTACTTC. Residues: CASSGGGGAFLEQYF.

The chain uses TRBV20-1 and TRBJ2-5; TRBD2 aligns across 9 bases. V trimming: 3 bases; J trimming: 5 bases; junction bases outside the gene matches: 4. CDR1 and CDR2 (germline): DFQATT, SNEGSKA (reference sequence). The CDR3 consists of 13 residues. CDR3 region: CSASVSGSETQYF. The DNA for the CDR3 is TGCAGTGCTAGTGTTAGCGGGAGCGAGACCCAGTACTTC.

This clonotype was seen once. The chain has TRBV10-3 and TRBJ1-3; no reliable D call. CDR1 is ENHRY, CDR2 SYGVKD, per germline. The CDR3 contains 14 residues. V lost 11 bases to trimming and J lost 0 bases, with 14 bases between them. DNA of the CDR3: TGTGCCTCCCGACCCTCTAACTCTGGAAACACCATATATTTT. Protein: CASRPSNSGNTIYF.

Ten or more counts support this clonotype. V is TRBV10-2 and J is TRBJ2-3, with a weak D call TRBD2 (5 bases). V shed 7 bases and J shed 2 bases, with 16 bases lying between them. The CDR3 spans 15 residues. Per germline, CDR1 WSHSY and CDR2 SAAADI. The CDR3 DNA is TGCGCCAGCACCCTAGCCGGAGGAGCCACAGATACGCAGTATTTT. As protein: CASTLAGGATDTQYF.

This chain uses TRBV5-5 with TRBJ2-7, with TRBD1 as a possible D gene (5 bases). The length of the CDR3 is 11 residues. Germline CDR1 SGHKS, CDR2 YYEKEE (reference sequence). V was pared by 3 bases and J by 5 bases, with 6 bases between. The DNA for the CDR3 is TGTGCCAGCAGCTGGGGCAACGAGCAGTACTTC. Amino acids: CASSWGNEQYF.

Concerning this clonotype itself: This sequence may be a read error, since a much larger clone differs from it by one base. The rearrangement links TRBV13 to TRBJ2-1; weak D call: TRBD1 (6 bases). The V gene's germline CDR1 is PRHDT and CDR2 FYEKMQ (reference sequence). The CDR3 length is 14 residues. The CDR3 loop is CASSKPGQHNGQFF. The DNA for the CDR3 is TGTGCCAGCAGCAAACCGGGACAACACAATGGGCAGTTCTTC. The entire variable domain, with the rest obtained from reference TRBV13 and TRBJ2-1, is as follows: AAGVIQSPRHLIKEKRETATLKCYPIPRHDTVYWYQQGPGQDPQFLISFYEKMQSDKGSIPDRFSAQQFSDYHSELNMSSLELGDSALYFCASSKPGQHNGQFFGPGTRLTVL.

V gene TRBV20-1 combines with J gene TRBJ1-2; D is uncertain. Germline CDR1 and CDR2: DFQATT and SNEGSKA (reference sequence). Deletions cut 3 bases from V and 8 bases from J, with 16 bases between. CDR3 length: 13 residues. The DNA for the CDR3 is TGCAGTGCTAGGGCCGCGATGGGGAGCGGCTACACCTTC. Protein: CSARAAMGSGYTF.

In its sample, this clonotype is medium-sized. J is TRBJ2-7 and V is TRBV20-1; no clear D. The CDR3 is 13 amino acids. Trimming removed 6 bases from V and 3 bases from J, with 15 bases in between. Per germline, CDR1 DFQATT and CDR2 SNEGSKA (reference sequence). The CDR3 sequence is CSADRADIYEQYF. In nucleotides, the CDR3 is TGCAGTGCCGACCGGGCGGATATCTACGAGCAGTACTTC.

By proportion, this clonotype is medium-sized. CDR3 DNA sequence: TGTGCCAGCAGTTCGACTAGCGGGAGGACCCTCGAGCAGTACTTC. It codes for CASSSTSGRTLEQYF. This chain links TRBV27 with TRBJ2-7; TRBD2 aligns across 13 bases. Germline V gene data show CDR1 as MNHEY and CDR2 as SMNVEV (reference sequence). This CDR3 contains 15 residues. V lost 4 bases and J lost 6; bases outside the gene matches: 6.

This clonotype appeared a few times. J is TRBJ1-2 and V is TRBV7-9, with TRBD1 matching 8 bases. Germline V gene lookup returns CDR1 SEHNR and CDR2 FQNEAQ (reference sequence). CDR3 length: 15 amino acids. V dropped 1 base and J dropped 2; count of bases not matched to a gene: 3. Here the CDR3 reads CASSLEQGANYGYTF. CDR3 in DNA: TGTGCCAGCAGCTTAGAGCAGGGGGCAAACTATGGCTACACCTTC.

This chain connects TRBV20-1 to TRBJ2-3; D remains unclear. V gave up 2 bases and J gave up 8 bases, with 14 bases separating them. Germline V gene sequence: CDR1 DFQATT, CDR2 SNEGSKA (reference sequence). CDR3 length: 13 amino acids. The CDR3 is CSARRQALGTQYF. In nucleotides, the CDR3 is TGCAGTGCTAGACGTCAGGCCTTAGGTACGCAGTATTTT.

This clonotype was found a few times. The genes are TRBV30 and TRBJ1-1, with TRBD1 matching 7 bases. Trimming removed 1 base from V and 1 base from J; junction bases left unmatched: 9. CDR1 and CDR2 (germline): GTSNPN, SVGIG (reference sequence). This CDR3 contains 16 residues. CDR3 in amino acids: CAWSARGRGSNTEAFF. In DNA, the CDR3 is TGTGCCTGGAGTGCTAGGGGGCGTGGCTCGAACACTGAAGCTTTCTTT.

CDR3 sequence (DNA): TGTGCCAGCTCCCGGACGGTCCAAGAGACCCAGTACTTC. As protein: CASSRTVQETQYF. The V gene is TRBV2, the J gene TRBJ2-5; D uncertain. In germline, CDR1 is SNHLY, CDR2 FYNNEI. This CDR3 region has 13 residues. V was trimmed by 8 bases and J by 1 base, leaving 11 bases between them.